This TCR beta chain was sequenced in a study of shared clonotypes between healthy human individuals. Study summary: A couple of women and a few men aged 18 to 49 served as donors. Regarding the study as a whole: Between a handful of donors, naive CD4 clonotypes were shared at a level of about 5%.

Measured with immunoSEQ multiplex PCR; TCRdb has only the in-frame clones, and not every one. The sample yields about 2.4 million clones, 93% seen once. Concerning this clone: The antigen is undetermined.

The ends lost 5 bases at V and 6 bases at J; junction bases unmatched: 6. Germline lookup yields CDR1 SEHNR and CDR2 FQNEAQ (reference sequence). The CDR3 has 15 amino acids. V usage is TRBV7-9 and J usage is TRBJ1-6; 8 bases align to TRBD1. The sample consisted of naive CD4+ T cells from PBMCs. Indicated subset: CD45RA+ positively selected. The sequence derives from a man between 18 and 29 years old in good health. Some clones in this sample may be carry-over from other donors' samples. The CDR3 coding sequence is TGTGCCAGCAGCCCCGGACAGGGTTTTAATTCACCCCTCCACTTT. As protein: CASSPGQGFNSPLHF.